Shown below are 13 T cell receptor beta chains from a single sample sequenced in a study of CD8+ T cells in alopecia areata. Treatment here: oral pan-JAK inhibitor, 5-10 mg twice daily. RNA, once extracted, was reverse transcribed into cDNA for use as the sequencing template. Measured with immunoSEQ multiplex PCR; TCRdb has only the in-frame clones, and not every one. The repertoire includes approximately 100,000 clones, just under 60% of them detected once, and about 17% sits in the top ten. Material: CD8+ T cells sorted from blood, obtained at approximately week 60, from a patient treated with tofacitinib. The source of these receptors is a human donor with alopecia areata.

The rearrangement links TRBV30 to TRBJ2-5; TRBD2 matches at 7 bases. Germline V gives CDR1 GTSNPN, CDR2 SVGIG (reference sequence). The CDR3 spans 14 residues. With 1 base clipped from V and 4 bases from J, the junction kept 6 bases outside the gene matches. CDR3 DNA: TGTGCCTGGAGTGGAGCGGGGATTCTAGAGACCCAGTACTTC. This translates into CAWSGAGILETQYF.

V gene TRBV6-6 combines with J gene TRBJ2-2; TRBD2 aligns across 8 bases. Germline-derived CDR1 and CDR2 are MNHNY and SVGAGI (reference sequence). The V segment lost 0 bases and the J segment 6 bases; nucleotides outside the gene matches: 0. CDR3 size: 14 residues. The CDR3 DNA sequence: TGTGCCAGCAGTTACTCCGGGGGGGCCGGGGAGCTGTTTTTT. Translation gives CASSYSGGAGELFF.

J is TRBJ2-5 and V is TRBV30; 10 bases agree with TRBD2. J was trimmed by 0 bases and V by 1 base; bases with no gene match: 8. The germline V gene has CDR1 GTSNPN and CDR2 SVGIG (reference sequence). The CDR3 is made up of 17 amino acids. In nucleotides, the CDR3 is TGTGCCTGGAGTGGGATTAGCGGGGGGTTGTACCAAGAGACCCAGTACTTC. It encodes CAWSGISGGLYQETQYF. Full variable domain (remainder filled in from reference TRBV30 and TRBJ2-5): SQTIHQWPATLVQPVGSPLSLECTVEGTSNPNLYWYRQAAGRGLQLLFYSVGIGQISSEVPQNLSASRPQDRQFILSSKKLLLSDSGFYLCAWSGISGGLYQETQYFGPGTRLLVL.

The gene calls are TRBV10-2 and TRBJ1-2; unclear D gene. The CDR3 is 12 residues long. V was cut by 6 bases and J by 4 bases, with 9 bases left in between. Germline values: CDR1 WSHSY, CDR2 SAAADI. In DNA, the CDR3 is TGCGCCAGCAGACAGAACAGCTATGGCTACACCTTC. Protein: CASRQNSYGYTF.

J is TRBJ2-7 and V is TRBV23-1, with no clear D. TRBV23-1 is reported as an ORF; its role is uncertain. The V gene lost 7 bases and the J gene lost 7 bases, with 26 bases spanning the gap. This CDR3 comprises 16 residues. The CDR3 reads CASTGRTFGVLWEQYF. In DNA form, the CDR3 reads TGCGCCAGCACCGGGCGGACGTTTGGGGTTCTTTGGGAGCAGTACTTC.

The chain links TRBV11-2 to TRBJ1-5, with 8 bases matching TRBD1. Germline V gene data show CDR1 as SGHAT and CDR2 as FQNNGV. V dropped 1 base and J dropped 6; count of bases not matched to a gene: 8. The CDR3 has 16 residues. CDR3 protein: CASSLGDRGGAQPQHF. The CDR3 nucleotides are TGTGCCAGCAGCTTAGGTGACAGGGGAGGGGCTCAGCCCCAGCATTTT.

J is TRBJ2-7 and V is TRBV7-6; D is unclear. Germline CDR1 is SGHVS and CDR2 is FNYEAQ. The CDR3 is 14 amino acids. Trimming pared 4 bases from V and 0 bases from J, leaving 10 bases between. The CDR3 loop is CASSSKANSYEQYF. CDR3 sequence (DNA): TGTGCCAGCAGCTCAAAGGCAAACTCCTACGAGCAGTACTTC.

The chain uses TRBV14 and TRBJ1-6; D not certain. This CDR3 contains 12 residues. CDR1 is SGHDN, CDR2 FVKESK, per germline. V lost 0 bases and J lost 9, with 3 bases in between. The CDR3 loop reads CASSQESSPLHF. DNA for the CDR3: TGTGCCAGCAGCCAAGAGAGTTCACCCCTCCACTTT.

The chain's CDR3 is CASDRQEGNEQFF. In nucleotides, the CDR3 is TGCGCCAGCGACCGACAGGAAGGCAATGAGCAGTTCTTC. The J gene is TRBJ2-1, the V gene TRBV5-1; the D gene is possibly TRBD1 (6 bases). With 7 bases removed from V and 6 bases from J, the gap between germline ends came to 14 bases. Germline CDR1 SGHRS, CDR2 YFSETQ. The CDR3 covers 13 residues.

Points on this clone: This sample also contains other DNA sequences that code for the same CDR3. This rearrangement joins TRBV7-9 to TRBJ2-5; D not resolved. The CDR3 totals 12 residues. The V gene lost 5 bases and the J gene lost 5 bases, with 9 bases spanning the gap. Per the germline V gene, CDR1 is SEHNR and CDR2 is FQNEAQ (reference sequence). The CDR3 is CASSLGRETQYF. The CDR3 DNA follows: TGTGCCAGCAGCCTAGGCCGGGAGACCCAGTACTTC.

J is TRBJ2-2 and V is TRBV29-1; 7 bases align to TRBD1. Unmatched junction bases numbered 5, after V lost 5 bases and J lost 5 bases. Germline lookup yields CDR1 SQVTM and CDR2 ANQGSEA. The CDR3 length is 13 residues. CDR3 sequence: CSVPGGRTGELFF. DNA for the CDR3: TGCAGCGTTCCAGGGGGTAGGACCGGGGAGCTGTTTTTT.

The chain has TRBV2 and TRBJ1-4, with D possibly being TRBD1 (5 bases). Trimming removed 7 bases from V and 8 bases from J, with 20 bases in between. CDR3 size: 15 residues. Germline V CDR1 and CDR2: SNHLY, FYNNEI. CDR3 coding DNA: TGTGCCAGCAATCCCCAGGGTACCAACCCCGAAAAACTGTTTTTT. Translation gives CASNPQGTNPEKLFF. Complete variable domain (other parts from reference TRBV2 and TRBJ1-4): EPEVTQTPSHQVTQMGQEVILRCVPISNHLYFYWYRQILGQKVEFLVSFYNNEISEKSEIFDDQFSVERPDGSNFTLKIRSTKLEDSAMYFCASNPQGTNPEKLFFGSGTQLSVL.

V usage is TRBV5-1 and J usage is TRBJ2-7; 9 bases fit TRBD2. J was trimmed by 7 bases and V by 4 bases; bases with no gene match: 12. The CDR3 is 15 amino acids. Germline V gene lookup returns CDR1 SGHRS and CDR2 YFSETQ. The chain's CDR3 is CASSLPSGGRMEQYF. CDR3 nucleotide sequence: TGCGCCAGCAGCCTACCCAGCGGGGGGAGAATGGAGCAGTACTTC.